These T cell receptor beta chains were read from a single sample in a study of blood T cells in healthy people across ages. TCRdb redid the calling of the 5' RACE reads with MiXCR, one entry per CDR3 protein. The table includes about 760,000 distinct CDR3 sequences, around a quarter detected once. These same data were also listed under a study on T cells of mothers and their children.

The sample consisted of blood. All receptors derive from a boy younger than 18 in good health. Each CDR3 is given without its conserved first and last residue.

v_gene: TRBV20-1; j_gene: TRBJ2-7; CDR3aa: SARALSGPLYEQY
v_gene: TRBV12-3/TRBV12-4; j_gene: TRBJ2-3; CDR3aa: ASTPGDDTQY
v_gene: TRBV11-2; j_gene: TRBJ2-1; CDR3aa: ASSLETSGSYNEQF
v_gene: TRBV18; j_gene: TRBJ2-5; CDR3aa: ASSPAANQETQY
v_gene: TRBV20-1; j_gene: -; CDR3aa: SARTLGTQY
v_gene: TRBV19; j_gene: TRBJ2-5; CDR3aa: ASSIRRTASQETQY
v_gene: TRBV20-1; j_gene: TRBJ2-7; CDR3aa: SARDPGRNEQY
v_gene: TRBV7-9; j_gene: TRBJ1-4; CDR3aa: ASQGTHAEKLF
v_gene: TRBV7-9; j_gene: TRBJ2-7; CDR3aa: ASSLARQGGTYEQY
v_gene: TRBV2; j_gene: TRBJ2-1; CDR3aa: ASSGVAGGAYNEQF
v_gene: TRBV7-9; j_gene: TRBJ1-2; CDR3aa: ASSLAMDVFYGYT
v_gene: TRBV6-2/TRBV6-3; j_gene: TRBJ1-1; CDR3aa: ASSRGQGAAVDF
v_gene: TRBV27; j_gene: TRBJ2-7; CDR3aa: ASSLSSGGLYEQY
v_gene: TRBV28; j_gene: TRBJ2-1; CDR3aa: ASKRWQGLSSYNEQF
v_gene: TRBV5-6; j_gene: TRBJ2-1; CDR3aa: ASSFLAGGNEQF
v_gene: TRBV12-3/TRBV12-4; j_gene: TRBJ1-1; CDR3aa: ASLFRGTEAF
v_gene: TRBV12-3/TRBV12-4; j_gene: TRBJ1-1; CDR3aa: ASSRLSGAPEAF
v_gene: TRBV20-1; j_gene: TRBJ2-5; CDR3aa: SARVLWRETQY
v_gene: TRBV5-1; j_gene: TRBJ2-5; CDR3aa: ASSLEGTSRWTQY
v_gene: TRBV7-9; j_gene: TRBJ1-1; CDR3aa: ASSFTGRTEAF
v_gene: TRBV20-1; j_gene: TRBJ2-1; CDR3aa: SAPPGLAEYNEQF
v_gene: TRBV6-2/TRBV6-3; j_gene: TRBJ2-1; CDR3aa: ASSTPRY
v_gene: TRBV6-2/TRBV6-3; j_gene: TRBJ1-2; CDR3aa: ASSYPEGGGYGYT
v_gene: TRBV4-3; j_gene: TRBJ2-7; CDR3aa: ASSQSPGTPYEQY
v_gene: TRBV12-3/TRBV12-4; j_gene: TRBJ1-2; CDR3aa: ASSSPGAYGYA
v_gene: TRBV20-1; j_gene: TRBJ2-1; CDR3aa: SARVPRGPVFEQF
v_gene: TRBV28; j_gene: TRBJ2-4; CDR3aa: ASSPSREIAKNIQY
v_gene: TRBV27; j_gene: TRBJ2-5; CDR3aa: ASSAFTGSGETQY
v_gene: TRBV4-3; j_gene: TRBJ2-3; CDR3aa: ASSQDRGYTGTQY
v_gene: TRBV25-1; j_gene: TRBJ1-1; CDR3aa: ASSKTAEAF
v_gene: TRBV19; j_gene: TRBJ2-1; CDR3aa: ASSIRGAYNEQF
v_gene: TRBV7-3; j_gene: TRBJ2-1; CDR3aa: ASSSLARPYNEQF
v_gene: TRBV11-2; j_gene: TRBJ2-5; CDR3aa: ASSLVVSRSTQY
v_gene: TRBV7-6; j_gene: TRBJ2-1; CDR3aa: ASSSDRGRTGYNEQF
v_gene: TRBV6-5; j_gene: TRBJ2-5; CDR3aa: ASSPGEAYQETQY
v_gene: TRBV27; j_gene: TRBJ2-5; CDR3aa: ASSPRDGYQETQY
v_gene: TRBV7-2; j_gene: TRBJ1-2; CDR3aa: ASSLLGRRYGYT
v_gene: TRBV28; j_gene: TRBJ1-5; CDR3aa: ASTQGAGQPQH
v_gene: TRBV6-6; j_gene: -; CDR3aa: ASRRPGQGEETQY
v_gene: TRBV4-3; j_gene: -; CDR3aa: ASSQYGGYEQY
v_gene: TRBV7-9; j_gene: TRBJ1-1; CDR3aa: ASSLAANSGQNTEAF
v_gene: TRBV25-1; j_gene: TRBJ1-2; CDR3aa: ASSGTPKRGQNYGYT
v_gene: TRBV29-1; j_gene: TRBJ2-6; CDR3aa: SVEGGLSGANVLT
v_gene: TRBV18; j_gene: TRBJ2-1; CDR3aa: ASSPATGNEQF
v_gene: TRBV2; j_gene: TRBJ2-1; CDR3aa: ASRVIEQF
v_gene: TRBV7-2; j_gene: TRBJ1-2; CDR3aa: ASSPDRGSVGYT
v_gene: TRBV3-1; j_gene: -; CDR3aa: ASSQRRTTSYEQY
v_gene: TRBV5-1; j_gene: TRBJ2-1; CDR3aa: ASDVSGASYNEQF